A single sample is the source of the 26 T cell receptor beta chains below, sequenced in a study of CD8 T cells in Susac syndrome. Reverse transcription of 0.5 to 1 ug RNA used random hexamers. TCRdb fed the immunoSEQ multiplex PCR reads into MiXCR, producing one record per CDR3 protein. This table holds 55,000 to 85,000 distinct CDR3 sequences, over 90% found once. Sequenced: CD4+ T cells from PBMCs. These receptor sequences come from a human donor with multiple sclerosis.

The chain carries TRBV7-2 and TRBJ1-2; perhaps TRBD1 as D (5 bases). The germline V gene encodes CDR1 SGHTA and CDR2 FQGNSA. The CDR3 has 16 amino acids. The V end was cut by 4 bases, the J end by 3 bases, with 18 bases between. The CDR3 coding sequence is TGTGCCAGCAGCTGGCGTGATGGGGGAGGCGACTATGGCTACACCTTC. Translation gives CASSWRDGGGDYGYTF.

The chain couples TRBV7-2 to TRBJ2-5; D is perhaps TRBD1 (9 bases). V lost 5 bases and J 7 bases, leaving 17 bases between the germline ends. The CDR3 loop spans 14 amino acids. Looked up from germline, CDR1 is SGHTA and CDR2 is FQGNSA. DNA of the CDR3: TGTGCCAGCAGCCCACGGGGGGGACAGGGGACCCAGTACTTC. Protein product: CASSPRGGQGTQYF.

This clonotype was recorded only once. The chain is built from TRBV4-1 and TRBJ2-7; 7 nucleotides align to TRBD2. From germline, CDR1 is MGHRA and CDR2 YSYEKL. This CDR3 is 16 amino acids long. Trimming cost V 0 bases and J 7 bases; bases outside gene matches: 12. The CDR3 sequence is CASSQDRTSERGEQYF. The CDR3 nucleotides read TGCGCCAGCAGCCAAGATCGAACTAGCGAACGGGGAGAGCAGTACTTC.

V gene TRBV7-8 combines with J gene TRBJ2-3; TRBD2 aligns across 8 bases. The CDR3 covers 19 residues. Per the germline V gene, CDR1 is SGHVS and CDR2 is FQNEAQ. The V and J ends lost 8 bases and 0 bases, in that order; junction bases with no gene match: 19. The CDR3 is CASGEGNPGLGASTDTQYF. For the CDR3, the DNA is TGTGCCAGCGGCGAAGGTAATCCGGGACTAGGTGCCAGCACAGATACGCAGTATTTT.

This clonotype was seen just once. The V call is TRBV29-1, the J call TRBJ2-2; D ambiguous. This CDR3 has 13 residues. CDR1 is SQVTM and CDR2 is ANQGSEA in the germline V gene. The V end lost 0 bases, the J end lost 6 bases, and 8 bases lay between the germline ends. The CDR3 loop reads CSVEDRLAGELFF. The CDR3 DNA is TGCAGCGTTGAAGACCGGCTAGCCGGGGAGCTGTTTTTT.

The CDR3 DNA reads as TGTGCCAGCAGCTTAAACCCCTCGAGGGAGTGGCTGCCGCAGTATTTT. Residues: CASSLNPSREWLPQYF. The J gene is TRBJ2-3, the V gene TRBV7-8; weak D call: TRBD2 (5 bases). V was cut by 2 bases and J by 10 bases, with 22 bases left in between. Germline loops: CDR1 SGHVS, CDR2 FQNEAQ. This CDR3 spans 16 amino acids.

This chain joins TRBV5-1 and TRBJ2-1; TRBD2 matches 12 bases. The CDR3 contains 17 residues. The germline V gene has CDR1 SGHRS and CDR2 YFSETQ. V trimming: 4 bases; J trimming: 1 base; junction bases outside the gene matches: 6. CDR3 protein: CASSAASGGASYNEQFF. Here the CDR3 DNA reads TGCGCCAGCAGCGCCGCTAGCGGGGGGGCGTCCTACAATGAGCAGTTCTTC.

The chain has TRBV20-1 and TRBJ1-4, with D unclear. Per the germline V gene, CDR1 is DFQATT and CDR2 is SNEGSKA (reference sequence). The CDR3 sequence is 12 residues long. Between the trimmed V and J ends, which lost 0 bases and 7 bases, there was a span of 6 bases. Here the CDR3 DNA reads TGCAGTGCTAGAGACAACGGTGAAAAACTGTTTTTT. Its translation: CSARDNGEKLFF.

The V gene is TRBV12-3 or TRBV12-4, the J gene TRBJ1-1; 7 nucleotides line up with TRBD1. Trimming at V came to 6 bases and at J to 7 bases, leaving 2 bases not matched to a gene. This CDR3 contains 11 residues. CDR3 sequence reads: CASSRQGEAFF. DNA of the CDR3: TGTGCCAGCAGCCGACAGGGTGAAGCTTTCTTT.

V usage is TRBV30 and J usage is TRBJ2-3; D not resolved. The CDR3 is 11 amino acids. Germline V gives CDR1 GTSNPN, CDR2 SVGIG (reference sequence). Trimming took off 4 bases at V and 5 bases at J, with 7 bases between the two ends. The CDR3 DNA reads TGTGCCTGGACCCCCCTAGATACGCAGTATTTT. Encoded protein: CAWTPLDTQYF. The whole variable domain, filled in from reference TRBV30 and TRBJ2-3, reads SQTIHQWPATLVQPVGSPLSLECTVEGTSNPNLYWYRQAAGRGLQLLFYSVGIGQISSEVPQNLSASRPQDRQFILSSKKLLLSDSGFYLCAWTPLDTQYFGPGTRLTVL.

V and J are TRBV11-2 and TRBJ2-5; D tentatively reads TRBD1 or TRBD2 (6 bases each). The CDR3 loop spans 14 amino acids. V was clipped by 5 bases and J by 7 bases, with 17 bases between them. Germline CDR1 is SGHAT and CDR2 is FQNNGV. CDR3 DNA sequence: TGTGCCAGCAGCGCTGCGGGACAAGAGTCGACCCAGTACTTC. This codes for CASSAAGQESTQYF.

The V call is TRBV12-3 or TRBV12-4, the J call TRBJ2-3, with 7 bases matching TRBD1. CDR3 length: 15 residues. V trimming: 5 bases; J trimming: 2 bases; junction bases outside the gene matches: 7. The CDR3 region has the DNA TGTGCCAGCAGTGGTGGGACAGATAACACAGATACGCAGTATTTT. Its protein is CASSGGTDNTDTQYF.

The V and J genes are TRBV6-5 and TRBJ1-2; no firm D call. Deletions cut 3 bases from V and 4 bases from J, with 15 bases between. The germline gives CDR1 MNHEY, CDR2 SVGAGI. This CDR3 region has 15 residues. Written as DNA, the CDR3 is TGTGCCAGCAGTTATTTGGAAGGGTTTACCTATGGCTACACCTTC. Its protein is CASSYLEGFTYGYTF.

CDR3 in amino acids: CASSYNTDTQYF. In DNA, the CDR3 is TGCGCCAGCAGCTATAACACAGATACGCAGTATTTT. The V call is TRBV5-1, the J call TRBJ2-3; D gene uncertain. This CDR3 contains 12 residues. In germline, CDR1 is SGHRS, CDR2 YFSETQ. Trimming cost V 3 bases and J 2 bases, with 4 bases left between them.

The chain combines TRBV7-9 with TRBJ1-5; TRBD1 matches 11 bases. V was clipped by 3 bases and J by 7 bases; unmatched bases: 11. The germline gives CDR1 SEHNR, CDR2 FQNEAQ (reference sequence). The CDR3 has 17 residues. CDR3 sequence (DNA): TGTGCCAGCAGCTTCGGAGGGACAGGGGGTGTCCGGCAGCCCCAGCATTTT. Amino acids: CASSFGGTGGVRQPQHF.

This clonotype was seen a few times. The chain is built from TRBV29-1 and TRBJ2-7, with D unclear. The V gene lost 6 bases and the J gene lost 4 bases, with 10 bases spanning the gap. Germline V gene data show CDR1 as SQVTM and CDR2 as ANQGSEA. This CDR3 comprises 11 residues. This chain's CDR3 is CSVASRYEQYF. The CDR3 DNA is TGCAGCGTCGCGTCCAGATACGAGCAGTACTTC.

This chain uses TRBV29-1 with TRBJ1-6; the D gene is possibly TRBD1 (6 bases). The CDR3 covers 13 residues. V was shortened by 6 bases and J by 9 bases, with 15 bases between the two germline ends. Germline CDR1 SQVTM, CDR2 ANQGSEA. CDR3 in DNA: TGCAGCGTCGATTGCAGGGGCCGTTCACCCCTCCACTTT. Its translation: CSVDCRGRSPLHF.

V is TRBV14 and J is TRBJ2-2; maybe TRBD2 (6 bases). V shed 1 base and J shed 5 bases, with 11 bases lying between them. The CDR3 has 15 residues. Germline CDR1 SGHDN, CDR2 FVKESK. CDR3 in amino acids: CASSQVLGGTGELFF. In DNA form, the CDR3 reads TGTGCCAGCAGCCAAGTCCTTGGAGGGACCGGGGAGCTGTTTTTT. Full variable domain (remainder filled in from reference TRBV14 and TRBJ2-2): EAGVTQFPSHSVIEKGQTVTLRCDPISGHDNLYWYRRVMGKEIKFLLHFVKESKQDESGMPNNRFLAERTGGTYSTLKVQPAELEDSGVYFCASSQVLGGTGELFFGEGSRLTVL.

This rearrangement joins TRBV19 to TRBJ1-5, with TRBD1 matching over 11 bases. The V gene's germline CDR1 is LNHDA and CDR2 SQIVND (reference sequence). V was pared by 9 bases and J by 5 bases, with 0 bases of the junction left unmatched. The CDR3 loop spans 12 amino acids. CDR3 protein: CARGQGDQPQHF. CDR3 bases: TGTGCCAGGGGACAGGGGGATCAGCCCCAGCATTTT.

This clonotype was observed a single time. V usage is TRBV29-1 and J usage is TRBJ1-1; D is possibly TRBD1 (5 bases). Looked up from germline, CDR1 is SQVTM and CDR2 is ANQGSEA. V was pared by 3 bases and J by 2 bases, with 10 bases between. This CDR3 is 13 amino acids long. The CDR3 DNA reads TGCAGCGTTGATGGGGGACTCAACACTGAAGCTTTCTTT. Translating it yields CSVDGGLNTEAFF.

The gene calls are TRBV10-3 and TRBJ2-3, with 8 bases that match TRBD2. The CDR3 length is 20 residues. The V and J ends lost 0 bases and 4 bases, in that order; junction bases with no gene match: 18. Germline CDR1 reads ENHRY; CDR2 reads SYGVKD. The CDR3 spells CAISESSGRLSGGFADTQYF. The DNA of the CDR3 is TGTGCCATCAGTGAGTCGAGTGGGCGATTGAGCGGGGGATTCGCAGATACGCAGTATTTT.

This chain connects TRBV29-1 to TRBJ2-5; 7 bases are shared with TRBD1. The CDR3 runs to 13 residues. Germline CDR1 SQVTM, CDR2 ANQGSEA. J gave up 5 bases and V 7 bases, and 10 bases lay outside the gene matches. In nucleotides, the CDR3 is TGCAGCGCCAAAATGACAGGGACGGAGACCCAGTACTTC. It codes for CSAKMTGTETQYF.

The chain combines TRBV5-1 with TRBJ2-1, with 9 bases that match TRBD1. Germline lookup yields CDR1 SGHRS and CDR2 YFSETQ. V lost 0 bases, J lost 4 bases, and 2 bases stayed unmatched. The CDR3 is made up of 15 amino acids. This CDR3 reads CASSLAGTGYNEQFF. The CDR3 nucleotides read TGCGCCAGCAGCTTGGCCGGGACAGGGTACAATGAGCAGTTCTTC.

The chain is built from TRBV2 and TRBJ1-6, with TRBD1 matching over 7 bases. The CDR3 is made up of 16 amino acids. J gave up 8 bases and V 5 bases, and 12 bases lay outside the gene matches. The germline gives CDR1 SNHLY, CDR2 FYNNEI. The CDR3 DNA sequence: TGTGCCAGCAGTCCAAGACCGACAGGGAACCATTCACCCCTCCACTTT. Amino acids: CASSPRPTGNHSPLHF.

This clonotype has a handful of counts. This sequence joins TRBV3-1 and TRBJ2-7, with unresolved D. The CDR3 is 11 amino acids. V was cut by 3 bases and J by 2 bases, with 2 bases left in between. Per germline, CDR1 LGHDT and CDR2 YNNKEL (reference sequence). CDR3 in amino acids: CASSQAYEQYF. CDR3 coding DNA: TGTGCCAGCAGCCAGGCCTACGAGCAGTACTTC.

The sample holds one count of this clonotype. The J gene is TRBJ1-4, the V gene TRBV28; D gene unclear. Per the germline V gene, CDR1 is MDHEN and CDR2 is SYDVKM. The CDR3 extends over 14 amino acids. The V end lost 2 bases, the J end lost 5 bases, and 9 bases lay between the germline ends. The CDR3 reads CASSLSASNEKLFF. CDR3 sequence (DNA): TGTGCCAGCAGTTTAAGTGCGTCGAATGAAAAACTGTTTTTT. The whole variable domain, remainder taken from reference TRBV28 and TRBJ1-4, is DVKVTQSSRYLVKRTGEKVFLECVQDMDHENMFWYRQDPGLGLRLIYFSYDVKMKEKGDIPEGYSVSREKKERFSLILESASTNQTSMYLCASSLSASNEKLFFGSGTQLSVL.